This note documents a single T cell receptor (beta chain) sequence. What it binds is unknown. The data were obtained in a study of blood T cells in healthy people across ages. Overall study: Template switching captured about one barcoded beta molecule per two T cells.

General study findings and limits: Donors of long life had a larger count of naive CD4+ cells and greater diversity than aged donors. Observed TCR beta diversity showed a strong correlation with the percentage of naive T cells as measured by flow cytometry.

Sample-barcoded 5' priming and a J-beta primer mix drove a second PCR of roughly 7 to 11 cycles. Tags on each cDNA molecule came from a template-switch adaptor with 12 random nucleotides. TCRdb re-called the 5' RACE reads with MiXCR, one entry per CDR3 protein. The data contain fewer than 2,000,000 distinct CDR3 sequences, roughly 32% of them singletons. There are 16 residues in the CDR3. After removal of 0 bases from V and 7 bases from J, the junction contained 12 bases not matched to a gene. Germline CDR1 DFQATT, CDR2 SNEGSKA (reference sequence). This chain links TRBV20-1 with TRBJ2-1, with 7 bases fitting TRBD1. This TCR derives from a young woman in good health. The specimen was blood. CDR3 coding DNA: TGCAGTGCTAGAGATCGAGGGGGCAAAACCCGGAATGAGCAGTTCTTC. Translation: CSARDRGGKTRNEQFF.